This TCR beta chain came from a study of immune evolution from preneoplasia to lung adenocarcinoma. The data were produced by immunoSEQ multiplex PCR, yet TCRdb's version contains in-frame clones alone and is incomplete. The sample carries around 7,500 clones, 65% to 90% recorded once. Overall study findings and caveats: Later-stage lesions seemingly showed higher T cell density and diversity than normal lung. Top clone frequencies peaked in normal lung, apparently declining through invasive adenocarcinoma.

Patient tissue came from resections in Japan or China, 2014–2017. Histologic diagnosis was independently verified by two lung pathologists. Note on this clone: No antigen is known for it.

The CDR3 length is 12 residues. Trimming removed 2 bases from V and 10 bases from J, with 6 bases in between. Per the germline V gene, CDR1 is MRHNA and CDR2 is SNTAGT. V usage is TRBV6-4 and J usage is TRBJ1-6; possible D gene TRBD1, 6 bases. This receptor was obtained from a person aged 65-85 years with lung adenocarcinoma. Sequenced material: FFPE minimally invasive lung adenocarcinoma tissue. The CDR3 protein is CASSDGGSPLHF. The CDR3 DNA reads as TGTGCCAGCAGTGACGGGGGCTCACCCCTCCACTTT.